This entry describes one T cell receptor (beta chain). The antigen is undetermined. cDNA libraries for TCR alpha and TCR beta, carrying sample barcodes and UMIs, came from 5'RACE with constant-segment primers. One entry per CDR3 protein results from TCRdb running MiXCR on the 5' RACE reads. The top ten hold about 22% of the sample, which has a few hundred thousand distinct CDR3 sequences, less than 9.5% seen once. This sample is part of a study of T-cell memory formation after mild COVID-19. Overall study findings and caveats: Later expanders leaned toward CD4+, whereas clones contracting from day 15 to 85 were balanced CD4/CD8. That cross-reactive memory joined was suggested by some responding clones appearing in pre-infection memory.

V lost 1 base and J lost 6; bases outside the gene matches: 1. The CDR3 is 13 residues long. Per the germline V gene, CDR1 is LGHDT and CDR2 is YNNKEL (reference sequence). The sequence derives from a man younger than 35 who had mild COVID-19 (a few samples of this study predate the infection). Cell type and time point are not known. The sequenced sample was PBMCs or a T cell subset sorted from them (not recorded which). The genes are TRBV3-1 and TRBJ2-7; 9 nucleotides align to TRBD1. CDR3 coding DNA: TGTGCCAGCAGCCAAGGACAGGGGGTCGAGCAGTACGTC. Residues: CASSQGQGVEQYV.